These 9 T cell receptor beta chains were sequenced from one sample in a study of breast tumors, draining lymph nodes, adjacent tissues. TCRdb re-called the multiplex PCR reads with MiXCR, one entry per CDR3 protein. There are some 200,000 distinct CDR3 sequences in the sample; around a third occur only once, and about 4.3% lies in the top ten. Samples came from axillary lymph nodes draining the breast cancer. Sequenced input: axillary lymph node tissue. The receptors derive from a female donor with breast cancer. Some clones in this sample may be carry-over from other donors' samples.

In its sample, this clonotype was seen a few times. CDR3 loop: CAWSRGGPRDTQYF. In DNA, the CDR3 is TGTGCCTGGAGTAGGGGCGGGCCCCGGGATACGCAGTATTTT. The chain couples TRBV30 to TRBJ2-3; D may be TRBD1 or TRBD2 (5 bases each). CDR3 length equals 14 residues. The germline V gene has CDR1 GTSNPN and CDR2 SVGIG (reference sequence). Trimming took 2 bases from V and 6 from J, leaving 15 bases between them.

V and J are TRBV29-1 and TRBJ2-2; possible D gene TRBD1, 5 bases. Germline-derived CDR1 and CDR2 are SQVTM and ANQGSEA. This CDR3 has 14 residues. V shed 4 bases and J shed 0 bases, with 9 bases lying between them. CDR3 residues: CSVGGLTNTGELFF. The CDR3 coding sequence is TGCAGCGTTGGGGGCCTTACGAACACCGGGGAGCTGTTTTTT.

The table lists this clonotype with a few counts. The gene calls are TRBV6-5 and TRBJ2-1; D is perhaps TRBD2 (6 bases). The germline V gene has CDR1 MNHEY and CDR2 SVGAGI. V was clipped by 5 bases and J by 7 bases, with 15 bases between them. This CDR3 has 14 residues. The CDR3 DNA follows: TGTGCCAGCAGTCACCCGGGACTCCAGAATGAGCAGTTCTTC. This sequence encodes CASSHPGLQNEQFF.

The V and J genes are TRBV2 and TRBJ2-1, with D uncertain. CDR3 length: 13 amino acids. The V end lost 6 bases, the J end lost 8 bases, and 14 bases lay between the germline ends. Germline lookup yields CDR1 SNHLY and CDR2 FYNNEI. CDR3 sequence: CASRDRASHEQFF. The CDR3 region has the DNA TGTGCCAGCAGAGATCGGGCCTCCCATGAGCAGTTCTTC.

There are many counts of this clonotype. The V call is TRBV30, the J call TRBJ1-5; D unresolved. V was pared by 1 base and J by 3 bases, with 7 bases between. The germline CDR1 and CDR2 sequences are GTSNPN and SVGIG (reference sequence). The CDR3 runs 13 residues. The DNA for the CDR3 is TGTGCCTGGAGTGGGGGTAACAATCAGCCCCAGCATTTT. It translates to CAWSGGNNQPQHF.

This clonotype was recorded only once. The chain is built from TRBV12-3 or TRBV12-4 and TRBJ2-7; a possible D gene is TRBD2 (6 bases). This CDR3 contains 10 residues. DNA of the CDR3: TGTGCCAGCAGTTTCGGTGAAGAGCGGGTG. Its translation is CASSFGEERV.

The rearrangement links TRBV7-9 to TRBJ1-1; TRBD1 might be the D (5 bases). Trimming removed 6 bases at V and 4 bases at J, with 15 bases between. This CDR3 region has 14 residues. Per the germline V gene, CDR1 is SEHNR and CDR2 is FQNEAQ (reference sequence). The CDR3: CASRGEGWGTEAFF. CDR3 nucleotides: TGTGCCAGCAGAGGGGAGGGCTGGGGCACTGAAGCTTTCTTT. The full variable domain, completed using reference TRBV7-9 and TRBJ1-1, is DTGVSQNPRHKITKRGQNVTFRCDPISEHNRLYWYRQTLGQGPEFLTYFQNEAQLEKSRLLSDRFSAERPKGSFSTLEIQRTEQGDSAMYLCASRGEGWGTEAFFGQGTRLTVV.

This clonotype was counted at least ten times. The chain carries TRBV11-2 and TRBJ2-5; the match to TRBD1 covers 8 bases. J lost 4 bases, V lost 5 bases, and 6 bases had no gene match. The CDR3 contains 14 residues. Germline V CDR1 and CDR2: SGHAT, FQNNGV. This CDR3 is CASSEQGGVETQYF. CDR3 nucleotides: TGTGCCAGCAGCGAACAGGGGGGAGTAGAGACCCAGTACTTC.

To note about this clonotype: The junction does not match germline at one end; this may be a read error. The chain is built from TRBV11-2 and TRBJ2-5; D possibly matches TRBD1 or TRBD2 (5 bases each). Germline values: CDR1 SGHAT, CDR2 FQNNGV. This CDR3 is 15 amino acids long. The CDR3 DNA reads as TGTGCCGGCAGCCCCTCGGGACCCAGAGGAGAGACCCAGTACTTC. As protein: CAGSPSGPRGETQYF. The full variable domain, rest sourced from reference TRBV11-2 and TRBJ2-5, is EAGVAQSPRYKIIEKRQSVAFWCNPISGHATLYWYQQILGQGPKLLIQFQNNGVVDDSQLPKDRFSAERLKGVDSTLKIQPAKLEDSAVYLCAGSPSGPRGETQYFGPGTRLLVL.